Included here is one T cell receptor beta chain sequence, with context. These data come from a study of blood T cell repertoires in COVID-19. At the level of the study: Sites across the United States, Italy and Spain contributed samples from acute and convalescent COVID-19. The cDNA or gDNA used as material had been derived from T cells, B-cell-depleted T cells, or PBMCs.

Original processing methods: Amplification of reference gene primers was used by the study to estimate nucleated cell counts. Sequencing was performed with immunoSEQ multiplex PCR; in TCRdb, only in-frame clones are kept and a portion is missing. For V, J and clone size, that table is used; D and trimming come from the DNA. The data show more than 200,000 clones, about four fifths seen once. Trimming cost V 5 bases and J 0 bases, with 14 bases left between them. Germline-derived CDR1 and CDR2 are SNHLY and FYNNEI. This CDR3 is built from 15 residues. The sequence came from a man between 40 and 49 years old with active or convalescent COVID-19. The rearrangement joins TRBV2 to TRBJ2-7, with a possible D match to TRBD1 (6 bases). The sequenced sample consisted of peripheral blood. The DNA for the CDR3 is TGTGCCAGCAGTAGACGACAGGTGAGCTCCTACGAGCAGTACTTC. Translated: CASSRRQVSSYEQYF.